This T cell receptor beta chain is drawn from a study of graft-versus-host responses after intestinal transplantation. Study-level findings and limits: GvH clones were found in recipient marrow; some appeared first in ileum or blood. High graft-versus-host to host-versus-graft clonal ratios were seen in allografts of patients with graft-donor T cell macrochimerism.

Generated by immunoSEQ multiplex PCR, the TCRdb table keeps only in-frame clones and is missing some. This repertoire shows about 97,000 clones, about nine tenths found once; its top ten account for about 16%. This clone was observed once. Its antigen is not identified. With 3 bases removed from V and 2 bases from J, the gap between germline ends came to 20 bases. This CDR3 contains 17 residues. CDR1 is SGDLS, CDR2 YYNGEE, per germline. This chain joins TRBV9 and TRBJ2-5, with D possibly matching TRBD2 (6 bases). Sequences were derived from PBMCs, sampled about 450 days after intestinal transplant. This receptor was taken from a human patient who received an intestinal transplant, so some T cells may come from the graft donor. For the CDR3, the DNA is TGTGCCAGCAGCGACCCTCTGGGGGGACTGACACAAGAGACCCAGTACTTC. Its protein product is CASSDPLGGLTQETQYF.